These 15 T cell receptor beta chains came from one sample sequenced in a study of blood T cell repertoires in COVID-19. Sequenced by immunoSEQ multiplex PCR; TCRdb stores in-frame clones only, minus some. Here the sample spans approximately 210,000 clones, roughly four fifths being singletons. The sequenced sample consisted of peripheral blood. Receptors originate from a woman aged 40 to 50 with acute or convalescent COVID-19.

Only a few counts were recorded for this clone. The chain combines TRBV18 with TRBJ2-7; 7 bases align to TRBD1. Looked up from germline, CDR1 is KGHSH and CDR2 is LQKENI. V was pared by 1 base and J by 5 bases, with 8 bases of the junction left unmatched. The CDR3 length is 15 residues. CDR3 sequence: CASSPRRTGEDEQYF. The CDR3 bases are TGTGCCAGCTCACCACGCCGGACAGGTGAGGACGAGCAGTACTTC. Based on the CDR3 plus reference TRBV18 and TRBJ2-7, the full variable domain is NAGVMQNPRHLVRRRGQEARLRCSPMKGHSHVYWYRQLPEEGLKFMVYLQKENIIDESGMPKERFSAEFPKEGPSILRIQQVVRGDSAAYFCASSPRRTGEDEQYFGPGTRLTVT.

The V call is TRBV9, the J call TRBJ1-5, with a tentative D call TRBD1 (5 bases). This CDR3 has 15 residues. Germline CDR1 and CDR2: SGDLS and YYNGEE. V was cut by 0 bases and J by 4 bases, with 11 bases left in between. The CDR3 region is CASSVGDSNNQPQHF. The CDR3 nucleotides read TGTGCCAGCAGCGTAGGCGACAGCAATAATCAGCCCCAGCATTTT.

This chain connects TRBV7-2 to TRBJ1-3; the D is unclear. The CDR3 is 13 residues long. Between the trimmed V and J ends, which lost 5 bases and 3 bases, there was a span of 8 bases. The germline V gene encodes CDR1 SGHTA and CDR2 FQGNSA. The CDR3 coding sequence is TGTGCCAGCAGCCCGATAGTTGGAAACACCATATATTTT. It encodes CASSPIVGNTIYF.

In this sample, this clone turned up a few times. This chain joins TRBV27 and TRBJ1-1, with D perhaps TRBD1 (5 bases). V lost 2 bases and J lost 1, with 11 bases in between. In germline, CDR1 is MNHEY, CDR2 SMNVEV (reference sequence). The CDR3 extends over 15 amino acids. The CDR3, as DNA: TGTGCCAGCAGTTTAGGGGCAGACCAGAACACTGAAGCTTTCTTT. This codes for CASSLGADQNTEAFF.

The chain has TRBV7-2 and TRBJ1-4, with D possibly TRBD1 on 6 matching bases. The V end was cut by 5 bases, the J end by 2 bases, with 18 bases between. In germline, CDR1 is SGHTA, CDR2 FQGNSA. The CDR3 is 17 residues long. CDR3 loop: CASSPGVRGSTNEKLFF. Written as DNA, the CDR3 is TGTGCCAGCAGCCCTGGTGTCAGGGGTAGCACTAATGAAAAACTGTTTTTT.

The chain combines TRBV7-2 with TRBJ1-1; D is undetermined. This CDR3 contains 13 residues. Trimming removed 4 bases from V and 1 base from J, with 7 bases in between. From germline, CDR1 is SGHTA and CDR2 FQGNSA. Here the CDR3 DNA reads TGTGCCAGCAGCTATGAGCGGAACACTGAAGCTTTCTTT. Amino acids: CASSYERNTEAFF.

The CDR3 loop reads CATSRGYNEQFF. Here the CDR3 DNA reads TGTGCCACCAGCCGCGGGTACAATGAGCAGTTCTTC. The rearrangement uses TRBV15 and TRBJ2-1; D possibly corresponds to TRBD2 (5 bases). Germline V gives CDR1 LNHNV, CDR2 YYDKDF (reference sequence). This CDR3 contains 12 residues. V lost 5 bases and J lost 4, with 6 bases in between.

V gene TRBV10-3 combines with J gene TRBJ1-1; TRBD1 agrees at 12 bases. J gave up 0 bases and V 9 bases, and 11 bases lay outside the gene matches. The CDR3 length is 17 residues. Germline V CDR1 and CDR2: ENHRY, SYGVKD. In DNA, the CDR3 is TGTGCCATTCCTCCTTTGGGACAGGGGGCGATGAACACTGAAGCTTTCTTT. This sequence encodes CAIPPLGQGAMNTEAFF.

The V gene is TRBV19, the J gene TRBJ1-1; D is ambiguous. V gave up 7 bases and J gave up 1 base, with 13 bases separating them. The CDR3 spans 14 residues. Germline values: CDR1 LNHDA, CDR2 SQIVND (reference sequence). Written as DNA, the CDR3 is TGTGCCAGTACCGACGAGGTGGGGAACACTGAAGCTTTCTTT. Translated, it gives CASTDEVGNTEAFF.

The J gene is TRBJ1-4, the V gene TRBV9; tentative D call: TRBD1 (6 bases). CDR3 length: 15 amino acids. Trimming left V 0 bases short and J 7 bases short, with 13 bases between. Germline CDR1 reads SGDLS; CDR2 reads YYNGEE. Here the CDR3 DNA reads TGTGCCAGCAGCGTAGCTACAGGGAGGGGTGAAAAACTGTTTTTT. Translation: CASSVATGRGEKLFF.

In its sample, this clone was seen once. The chain joins TRBV5-1 to TRBJ2-1, with 14 bases identical to TRBD2. Trimming cost V 4 bases and J 7 bases; bases outside gene matches: 7. In germline, CDR1 is SGHRS, CDR2 YFSETQ. This CDR3 is built from 16 residues. The DNA for the CDR3 is TGCGCCAGCAGCAATATGGGGACTAGCGGGAGAAATGAGCAGTTCTTC. The encoded protein is CASSNMGTSGRNEQFF.

This chain joins TRBV13 and TRBJ2-1; D call uncertain. This CDR3 region has 16 residues. Trimming took off 5 bases at V and 5 bases at J, with 19 bases between the two ends. Per the germline V gene, CDR1 is PRHDT and CDR2 is FYEKMQ (reference sequence). CDR3 in amino acids: CASSPPRMHYHNEQFF. The CDR3 DNA follows: TGTGCCAGCAGCCCCCCGAGGATGCATTATCACAATGAGCAGTTCTTC.

This clone has just a few counts. The chain combines TRBV4-1 with TRBJ2-7; maybe TRBD2 (5 bases). From germline, CDR1 is MGHRA and CDR2 YSYEKL. Trimming pared 5 bases from V and 3 bases from J, leaving 11 bases between. The CDR3 extends over 13 amino acids. For the CDR3, the DNA is TGCGCCAGCAGCTTAGTGGCGGGCTACGAGCAGTACTTC. It specifies CASSLVAGYEQYF.

The rearrangement joins TRBV4-2 to TRBJ1-4; no clear D gene. Trimming pared 0 bases from V and 1 base from J, leaving 15 bases between. Germline assignment: CDR1 LGHNA and CDR2 YNFKEQ. This CDR3 has 18 residues. This CDR3 is CASSQDVPGEETNEKLFF. CDR3 sequence (DNA): TGTGCCAGCAGCCAAGACGTCCCGGGAGAGGAAACTAATGAAAAACTGTTTTTT.

The rearrangement uses TRBV9 and TRBJ2-3; D uncertain. The germline V gene has CDR1 SGDLS and CDR2 YYNGEE. This CDR3 is built from 13 residues. V shed 0 bases and J shed 4 bases, with 6 bases lying between them. The CDR3 sequence is CASSVDQSDTQYF. The CDR3 nucleotides read TGTGCCAGCAGCGTAGATCAGTCAGATACGCAGTATTTT.